This TCR beta chain derives from a study of blood T cell repertoires in COVID-19. This clone was counted only a few times. This table comes from immunoSEQ multiplex PCR, and its TCRdb copy is limited to in-frame clones, with some not included. The data contain about 88,000 clones, around 87% of them seen just once; the ten biggest clones take up 15%. Germline V gene data show CDR1 as SQVTM and CDR2 as ANQGSEA. The CDR3 is made up of 13 amino acids. The V gene lost 3 bases and the J gene lost 5 bases, with 8 bases spanning the gap. The sequence was obtained from a male donor with acute or convalescent COVID-19. The sequencing input was peripheral blood. The chain uses TRBV29-1 and TRBJ1-6; D is uncertain. This CDR3 reads CSVDVGDNSPLHF. The CDR3 DNA is TGCAGCGTTGACGTCGGGGATAATTCACCCCTCCACTTT. The whole variable domain, remainder taken from reference TRBV29-1 and TRBJ1-6, is SAVISQKPSRDICQRGTSLTIQCQVDSQVTMMFWYRQQPGQSLTLIATANQGSEATYESGFVIDKFPISRPNLTFSTLTVSNMSPEDSSIYLCSVDVGDNSPLHFGNGTRLTVT.